These 30 T cell receptor beta chains originate from one sample sequenced in a study of blood T cells in healthy people across ages. Next came a second PCR, run for roughly 6 to 11 cycles, which used a sample-barcoded 5' primer along with a J-beta primer mix. MiXCR was run by TCRdb on the 5' RACE reads, yielding one entry per CDR3 protein. The profile covers fewer than 700,000 distinct CDR3 sequences, with 40% to 50% appearing a single time and 20% to 25% taken by the ten largest. Sequenced sample: blood. The receptors come from an elderly man in good health.

The chain has TRBV5-1 and TRBJ2-3; possibly TRBD1 for D (5 bases). CDR3 length: 16 residues. Germline V CDR1 and CDR2: SGHRS, YFSETQ. V was clipped by 0 bases and J by 2 bases, with 13 bases between them. The CDR3 nucleotides read TGCGCCAGCAGCTTGGTGGGGCAGTCCTACACAGATACGCAGTATTTT. It codes for CASSLVGQSYTDTQYF.

This sequence joins TRBV29-1 and TRBJ2-7, with TRBD2 matching 7 bases. Near its end, the DNA agrees better with TRBJ2-5, so the J call may be wrong. The CDR3 is made up of 12 amino acids. Germline V gene sequence: CDR1 SQVTM, CDR2 ANQGSEA. DNA of the CDR3: TGCAGCGTTGAGGGGCGGGGGGAGACCCAGTACTTC. Translating gives CSVEGRGETQYF.

In regard to this clonotype: Since a much larger clone is just one base distant, this may be a read error. CDR3 bases: TGTGCCCGGGTAGGGGCCACTGAGACCCAGTTCTTC. Translation gives CARVGATETQFF. J is TRBJ2-1 and V is TRBV7-9; D is perhaps TRBD1 (5 bases). The CDR3 runs 12 residues. V lost 11 bases to trimming and J lost 13 bases, with 21 bases between them. The germline gives CDR1 SEHNR, CDR2 FQNEAQ (reference sequence).

This chain connects TRBV25-1 to TRBJ1-2; D is uncertain. This CDR3 contains 13 residues. The germline V and J ends were trimmed by 9 bases and 5 bases, with 16 bases remaining between them. Germline-derived CDR1 and CDR2 are MGHDK and SYGVNS. The CDR3 loop is CASLAASPYGYTF. As DNA, the CDR3 is TGTGCCAGTTTGGCAGCATCACCTTATGGCTACACCTTC.

A remark on this clonotype: This may stem from a read error, because a much larger clone lies one nucleotide away. This sequence joins TRBV7-9 and TRBJ2-1, with TRBD1 matching 7 bases. Germline CDR1 SEHNR, CDR2 FQNEAQ (reference sequence). The CDR3 totals 15 residues. CDR3 amino acids: CAGSTGQAFDNEQFF. Here the CDR3 DNA reads TGTGCCGGCAGCACCGGACAGGCGTTCGACAATGAGCAGTTCTTC.

This chain links TRBV12-3 or TRBV12-4 with TRBJ2-7; either TRBD1 or TRBD2 may fit D (6 bases each). The V end was cut by 5 bases, the J end by 3 bases, with 17 bases between. This CDR3 spans 15 amino acids. The DNA for the CDR3 is TGTGCCAGCAGTGAAGGCGGCGGAGGGGGCTACGAGCAGTACTTC. Protein sequence: CASSEGGGGGYEQYF.

This clonotype was counted many times. The chain combines TRBV28 with TRBJ2-7, with 9 bases matching TRBD1. V lost 3 bases and J lost 6; bases outside the gene matches: 6. Germline V gives CDR1 MDHEN, CDR2 SYDVKM. This CDR3 is built from 14 residues. CDR3 protein: CASSLGTGRLEQYF. The CDR3 DNA is TGTGCCAGCAGTTTGGGGACAGGGAGGCTCGAGCAGTACTTC. Full variable domain (outside the CDR3, taken from reference TRBV28 and TRBJ2-7): DVKVTQSSRYLVKRTGEKVFLECVQDMDHENMFWYRQDPGLGLRLIYFSYDVKMKEKGDIPEGYSVSREKKERFSLILESASTNQTSMYLCASSLGTGRLEQYFGPGTRLTVT.

This clonotype was counted a few times. The chain links TRBV20-1 to TRBJ2-1; D is perhaps TRBD1 (5 bases). Germline CDR1 reads DFQATT; CDR2 reads SNEGSKA (reference sequence). The CDR3 runs to 13 residues. The germline V and J ends were trimmed by 8 bases and 6 bases, with 17 bases remaining between them. CDR3 coding DNA: TGCAGTCCCTCACAGGTTAGGTCCAATGAGCAGTTCTTC. Amino acid sequence: CSPSQVRSNEQFF.

This clonotype was recorded at least ten times. This sequence joins TRBV7-9 and TRBJ1-2; D call uncertain. There are 14 residues in the CDR3. The germline V gene has CDR1 SEHNR and CDR2 FQNEAQ (reference sequence). V was trimmed by 4 bases and J by 4 bases, leaving 13 bases between them. The CDR3: CASSSPTESYGYTF. The DNA of the CDR3 is TGTGCCAGCAGCTCCCCGACGGAATCCTATGGCTACACCTTC.

The rearrangement joins TRBV4-1 to TRBJ1-2; 7 bases agree with TRBD1. CDR1 and CDR2 from the germline V gene are MGHRA and YSYEKL. The ends lost 0 bases at V and 4 bases at J; junction bases unmatched: 5. CDR3 size: 15 residues. The CDR3 sequence: CASSQEGTVSYGYTF. The CDR3 bases are TGCGCCAGCAGCCAAGAGGGGACAGTGAGCTATGGCTACACCTTC.

This clonotype was counted between two and nine times. This rearrangement joins TRBV20-1 to TRBJ2-7; TRBD2 is a possible D gene (6 bases). Trimming cost V 4 bases and J 2 bases, with 9 bases left between them. CDR3 length: 12 amino acids. Germline CDR1 DFQATT, CDR2 SNEGSKA (reference sequence). The CDR3 sequence is CSATAGTYEQYF. CDR3 bases: TGCAGTGCTACGGCGGGGACCTACGAGCAGTACTTC.

Worth noting for this clonotype: A read error may explain this, as a much larger clone is one base away. V is TRBV7-6 and J is TRBJ2-5; 7 bases line up with TRBD1. CDR1 SGHVS and CDR2 FNYEAQ come from the germline V gene. The CDR3 extends over 14 amino acids. The CDR3 coding sequence is TGTGCCAGCAGCTCGGACAGGTACCAAGAGGCCCAGTACTTC. It codes for CASSSDRYQEAQYF.

This clonotype was detected ten times or more. The J gene is TRBJ2-5, the V gene TRBV6-6, with 8 bases fitting TRBD1. The CDR3 contains 13 residues. Trimming at V came to 5 bases and at J to 3 bases, leaving 2 bases not matched to a gene. Germline V CDR1 and CDR2: MNHNY, SVGAGI (reference sequence). CDR3 in amino acids: CASSGDRKETQYF. The CDR3, as DNA: TGTGCCAGCAGTGGGGACAGGAAAGAGACCCAGTACTTC.

The chain combines TRBV20-1 with TRBJ2-3; D unresolved. The germline V gene encodes CDR1 DFQATT and CDR2 SNEGSKA (reference sequence). Trimming shortened V by 1 base and J by 0 bases, and 8 bases separated the two germline ends. This CDR3 spans 14 amino acids. CDR3 in DNA: TGCAGTGCTAGAGGGGTTCCTAGCACAGATACGCAGTATTTT. Its protein is CSARGVPSTDTQYF.

Ten or more counts support this clonotype. J is TRBJ1-1 and V is TRBV7-9, with 8 bases fitting TRBD1. Germline V lookup: CDR1 SEHNR, CDR2 FQNEAQ (reference sequence). This CDR3 has 14 residues. With 5 bases clipped from V and 2 bases from J, the junction kept 4 bases outside the gene matches. The CDR3 DNA reads TGTGCCAGCAGCGACGGGACAGGAAACACTGAAGCTTTCTTT. It is translated as CASSDGTGNTEAFF.

Concerning this clonotype itself: Since a much larger clone is just one base distant, this may be a read error. The chain couples TRBV6-5 to TRBJ1-4; D is ambiguous. V lost 5 bases, J lost 8 bases, and 15 bases lay in between. Germline V gene data show CDR1 as MNHEY and CDR2 as SVGAGI. CDR3 length: 14 residues. The CDR3 bases are TGTGCCAGCAGTGACCGGAAAGATAACGAAAAACTGTTTTTT. Its translation is CASSDRKDNEKLFF.

This chain joins TRBV20-1 and TRBJ1-2, with D unresolved. Germline CDR1 and CDR2: DFQATT and SNEGSKA (reference sequence). V lost 0 bases, J lost 8 bases, and 10 bases lay in between. The CDR3 runs to 12 residues. CDR3 sequence reads: CSARDRDGGYTF. The DNA of the CDR3 is TGCAGTGCTAGAGATCGTGACGGCGGCTACACCTTC.

V is TRBV3-1 and J is TRBJ2-1, with 8 nucleotides matching TRBD1. This CDR3 region has 13 residues. Germline-derived CDR1 and CDR2 are LGHDT and YNNKEL (reference sequence). With V trimmed by 4 bases and J by 10 bases, 6 bases remained unmatched. CDR3 loop: CASSRDRWLEQFF. Here the CDR3 DNA reads TGTGCCAGCAGCCGGGACAGGTGGTTGGAGCAGTTCTTC.

The chain joins TRBV20-1 to TRBJ2-5; 9 positions match TRBD1. The V segment lost 5 bases and the J segment 5 bases; nucleotides outside the gene matches: 6. Germline values: CDR1 DFQATT, CDR2 SNEGSKA (reference sequence). This CDR3 contains 13 residues. The CDR3 sequence is CSAPQGAEETQYF. Written as DNA, the CDR3 is TGCAGTGCTCCACAGGGGGCCGAGGAGACCCAGTACTTC.

This clonotype has only one observation. The chain links TRBV6-2 or TRBV6-3 to TRBJ1-5; a possible D gene is TRBD1 (5 bases). The V end lost 6 bases, the J end lost 7 bases, and 19 bases lay between the germline ends. This CDR3 is built from 15 residues. CDR1 is MNHEY and CDR2 is SVGEGT in the germline V gene. CDR3 nucleotides: TGTGCCAGCAGGGGGGGTTCCAGCCCCCTACAGCCCCAGCATTTT. Protein product: CASRGGSSPLQPQHF.

The chain has TRBV20-1 and TRBJ1-1; 7 bases line up with TRBD1. The V gene end was trimmed by 7 bases and the J gene end by 2 bases; junction bases not matched to a gene: 10. CDR1 and CDR2 (germline): DFQATT, SNEGSKA (reference sequence). The CDR3 consists of 14 residues. CDR3 region: CSVEAGQSNTEAFF. The CDR3 DNA reads as TGCAGTGTGGAGGCGGGACAGAGTAACACTGAAGCTTTCTTT.

This clonotype was observed a handful of times. The chain uses TRBV5-1 and TRBJ2-5, with 9 bases that match TRBD2. This CDR3 has 15 amino acids. Germline CDR1 is SGHRS and CDR2 is YFSETQ. The V segment lost 4 bases and the J segment 5 bases; nucleotides outside the gene matches: 9. CDR3 region: CASSQASGVGETQYF. The DNA of the CDR3 is TGCGCCAGCAGCCAAGCTAGCGGGGTCGGGGAGACCCAGTACTTC.

This clonotype was observed a few times. The chain recombines TRBV29-1 with TRBJ2-7; 10 nucleotides align to TRBD1. The CDR3 covers 14 residues. V gave up 3 bases and J gave up 6 bases; unmatched junction bases: 8. The germline gives CDR1 SQVTM, CDR2 ANQGSEA. CDR3 sequence (DNA): TGCAGCGTTGATTCGGGGGACAGGGGAGGCGAGCAGTACTTC. Its translation: CSVDSGDRGGEQYF.

This clonotype occurred a few times. V usage is TRBV7-2 and J usage is TRBJ2-1, with no clear D. V was clipped by 2 bases and J by 4 bases, with 9 bases between them. CDR3 length: 14 amino acids. Germline CDR1 SGHTA, CDR2 FQGNSA. This chain's CDR3 is CASSLNPGYNEQFF. For the CDR3, the DNA is TGTGCCAGCAGCTTAAATCCCGGATACAATGAGCAGTTCTTC.

The table lists this clonotype with a few counts. CDR3 loop: CASSLDQGAQNEQFF. The CDR3 nucleotides are TGTGCCAGCAGTTTAGACCAGGGGGCGCAAAATGAGCAGTTCTTC. V is TRBV12-3 or TRBV12-4 and J is TRBJ2-1; 8 positions match TRBD1. The CDR3 runs to 15 residues. V lost 1 base and J lost 7; bases outside the gene matches: 6.

This clonotype was seen a single time. V and J are TRBV18 and TRBJ1-1; possibly TRBD1 for D (6 bases). V gave up 8 bases and J gave up 3 bases, with 16 bases separating them. This CDR3 is built from 14 residues. Looked up from germline, CDR1 is KGHSH and CDR2 is LQKENI. CDR3 amino acids: CASTYAGADTEAFF. CDR3 sequence (DNA): TGTGCCAGCACTTACGCAGGGGCCGACACTGAAGCTTTCTTT.

This chain connects TRBV30 to TRBJ1-2, with 8 bases matching TRBD1. V was clipped by 2 bases and J by 8 bases; unmatched bases: 7. CDR3 length: 13 amino acids. The V gene's germline CDR1 is GTSNPN and CDR2 SVGIG (reference sequence). The DNA for the CDR3 is TGTGCCTGGAGTCACGACAGGGGTGGCGGCTACACCTTC. This translates into CAWSHDRGGGYTF.

The rearrangement uses TRBV11-1 and TRBJ2-4; 9 bases agree with TRBD1. V lost 5 bases, J lost 6 bases, and 2 bases stayed unmatched. The CDR3 covers 13 residues. The V gene's germline CDR1 is SGHAT and CDR2 FQDESV (reference sequence). The CDR3 is CASSGQGRNIQYF. The CDR3 nucleotides are TGTGCCAGCAGCGGACAGGGGAGAAACATTCAGTACTTC.

This clonotype was found once. The chain joins TRBV7-2 to TRBJ1-3; D is unclear. The V end was cut by 5 bases, the J end by 1 base, with 12 bases between. Germline V CDR1 and CDR2: SGHTA, FQGNSA. The CDR3 has 15 residues. DNA for the CDR3: TGTGCCAGCAGCCCCCGCGGAGGGTCTGGAAACACCATATATTTT. The encoded protein is CASSPRGGSGNTIYF.

This rearrangement joins TRBV29-1 to TRBJ2-3; a weak D match, TRBD2 (5 bases). The CDR3 has 12 residues. Germline CDR1 SQVTM, CDR2 ANQGSEA. CDR3 loop: CSSSGRTDTQYF. The CDR3 DNA is TGCAGTTCCAGCGGAAGAACAGATACGCAGTATTTT.